Presented here are 26 T cell receptor beta chains from one specimen sequenced in a study of early stage breast cancer tumors. Clones were read by immunoSEQ multiplex PCR, and TCRdb kept only the in-frame ones, dropping some. There are about 30,000 clones in the sample; 65% to 75% occur only once, and roughly a third lies in the top ten. The sequenced material came from blood. The receptor source for this set is a person aged 45 to 59 with breast cancer.

This chain connects TRBV13 to TRBJ2-1; TRBD2 agrees at 14 bases. Germline loops: CDR1 PRHDT, CDR2 FYEKMQ (reference sequence). J was trimmed by 7 bases and V by 1 base; bases with no gene match: 3. This CDR3 contains 16 residues. This chain's CDR3 is CASSLAGTSGSNEQFF. The CDR3 DNA reads as TGTGCCAGCAGCTTAGCCGGGACTAGCGGGAGTAATGAGCAGTTCTTC.

The V call is TRBV19, the J call TRBJ1-2, with TRBD1 as a possible D gene (6 bases). Per germline, CDR1 LNHDA and CDR2 SQIVND (reference sequence). The CDR3 totals 13 residues. The V gene lost 3 bases and the J gene lost 8 bases, with 13 bases spanning the gap. The CDR3 region is CASSIDQGRGYTF. As DNA, the CDR3 is TGTGCCAGTAGTATCGACCAGGGGAGAGGCTACACCTTC.

This rearrangement joins TRBV29-1 to TRBJ2-1; D possibly corresponds to TRBD2 (6 bases). The V end lost 6 bases, the J end lost 7 bases, and 13 bases lay between the germline ends. The CDR3 runs 12 residues. CDR1 and CDR2 from the germline V gene are SQVTM and ANQGSEA. The CDR3, as DNA: TGCAGCGTCCCGATTGGGGGGAATGAGCAGTTCTTC. This translates into CSVPIGGNEQFF.

The chain uses TRBV5-1 and TRBJ1-3; D may be TRBD1 (5 bases). Germline CDR1 is SGHRS and CDR2 is YFSETQ. This CDR3 has 16 amino acids. Trimming shortened V by 2 bases and J by 4 bases, and 16 bases separated the two germline ends. The CDR3: CASSFKGPDLGNTIYF. In nucleotides, the CDR3 is TGCGCCAGCAGCTTTAAGGGGCCCGACCTAGGAAACACCATATATTTT.

The chain combines TRBV7-2 with TRBJ2-7, with D hard to call. This CDR3 region has 13 residues. Germline-derived CDR1 and CDR2 are SGHTA and FQGNSA. Trimming removed 5 bases at V and 2 bases at J, with 10 bases between. This CDR3 reads CASSLSVAYEQYF. The CDR3 bases are TGTGCCAGCAGCCTCAGCGTAGCCTACGAGCAGTACTTC. Based on the CDR3 plus reference TRBV7-2 and TRBJ2-7, the full variable domain is GAGVSQSPSNKVTEKGKDVELRCDPISGHTALYWYRQSLGQGLEFLIYFQGNSAPDKSGLPSDRFSAERTGGSVSTLTIQRTQQEDSAVYLCASSLSVAYEQYFGPGTRLTVT.

Only a few counts were recorded for this clone. The rearrangement joins TRBV27 to TRBJ2-2, with TRBD2 as a possible D gene (6 bases). The germline V gene has CDR1 MNHEY and CDR2 SMNVEV (reference sequence). V was shortened by 7 bases and J by 6 bases, with 12 bases between the two germline ends. The CDR3 runs 13 residues. This CDR3 is CASTGLNSGELFF. As DNA, the CDR3 is TGTGCCAGCACAGGACTAAACTCCGGGGAGCTGTTTTTT.

The chain uses TRBV14 and TRBJ1-1, with unresolved D. CDR1 SGHDN and CDR2 FVKESK come from the germline V gene. CDR3 length equals 14 residues. Trimming shortened V by 1 base and J by 1 base, and 7 bases separated the two germline ends. CDR3 nucleotides: TGTGCCAGCAGCCAAGGCTTTGCGAACACTGAAGCTTTCTTT. Translated, it gives CASSQGFANTEAFF.

V is TRBV19 and J is TRBJ2-4; 11 nucleotides match TRBD2. This CDR3 is 16 amino acids long. Germline trimming cut 2 bases from V and 7 bases from J; bases unmatched to any gene: 7. Germline lookup yields CDR1 LNHDA and CDR2 SQIVND (reference sequence). In nucleotides, the CDR3 is TGTGCCAGTAGTATATTGGGGAGGACTAGCGGGAACATTCAGTACTTC. This gives the protein CASSILGRTSGNIQYF.

The chain employs TRBV5-6 and TRBJ2-5; D is possibly TRBD1 (6 bases). V was pared by 1 base and J by 4 bases, with 11 bases between. Looked up from germline, CDR1 is SGHDT and CDR2 is YYEEEE. The CDR3 length is 14 residues. CDR3 residues: CASSLSTGGETQYF. For the CDR3, the DNA is TGTGCCAGCAGCTTGTCGACAGGCGGAGAGACCCAGTACTTC.

The chain employs TRBV10-3 and TRBJ2-7; TRBD1 matches 9 bases. The V gene end was trimmed by 5 bases and the J gene end by 3 bases; junction bases not matched to a gene: 11. Looked up from germline, CDR1 is ENHRY and CDR2 is SYGVKD. The CDR3 totals 16 residues. Here the CDR3 reads CAISTPTGTGSYEQYF. In DNA, the CDR3 is TGTGCCATCAGTACACCTACCGGGACAGGGAGCTACGAGCAGTACTTC.

The J gene is TRBJ2-5, the V gene TRBV14, with 9 bases aligning to TRBD1. The CDR3 contains 16 residues. Germline V CDR1 and CDR2: SGHDN, FVKESK. V shed 5 bases, J shed 0 bases, and the junction held 7 bases outside the gene matches. CDR3 nucleotide sequence: TGTGCCAGCAGCGCCGGAGGACAGGGGCACCAAGAGACCCAGTACTTC. Encoded protein: CASSAGGQGHQETQYF.

The chain joins TRBV6-5 to TRBJ2-3; D gene ambiguous. Germline V lookup: CDR1 MNHEY, CDR2 SVGAGI. The CDR3 length is 12 residues. Trimming took 6 bases from V and 6 from J, leaving 10 bases between them. CDR3 protein: CASSPPSDTQYF. The CDR3 DNA reads TGTGCCAGCAGCCCCCCGAGTGATACGCAGTATTTT.

Concerning this clone itself: Other nucleotide sequences from this sample produce the same CDR3. The J gene is TRBJ2-3, the V gene TRBV5-1; D remains ambiguous. This CDR3 is 12 amino acids long. CDR1 is SGHRS, CDR2 YFSETQ, per germline. The V end was cut by 1 base, the J end by 3 bases, with 3 bases between. CDR3 loop: CASSLKTDTQYF. The CDR3 coding sequence is TGCGCCAGCAGCTTGAAGACAGATACGCAGTATTTT.

The chain uses TRBV4-1 and TRBJ2-3; the match to TRBD2 covers 12 bases. The CDR3 totals 18 residues. V gave up 0 bases and J gave up 4 bases; unmatched junction bases: 8. The germline gives CDR1 MGHRA, CDR2 YSYEKL. This CDR3 reads CASSQDLRLAGAADTQYF. CDR3 DNA sequence: TGCGCCAGCAGCCAAGATCTGCGACTAGCGGGAGCGGCAGATACGCAGTATTTT.

The chain links TRBV5-1 to TRBJ1-2, with TRBD1 as a possible D gene (5 bases). The CDR3 covers 16 residues. Trimming removed 2 bases from V and 4 bases from J, with 18 bases in between. Germline-derived CDR1 and CDR2 are SGHRS and YFSETQ. The CDR3 coding sequence is TGCGCCAGCAGCTTCACCGGGACTGCGACCATCTATGGCTACACCTTC. Its protein is CASSFTGTATIYGYTF.

The chain joins TRBV4-2 to TRBJ2-7, with 9 bases that match TRBD1. CDR3 length: 14 amino acids. Germline CDR1 is LGHNA and CDR2 is YNFKEQ. The V and J ends lost 4 bases and 3 bases, in that order; junction bases with no gene match: 4. Here the CDR3 DNA reads TGTGCCAGCAGCCCATTGGGACAGGGCTACGAGCAGTACTTC. This translates into CASSPLGQGYEQYF.

This clone was seen once. V and J are TRBV19 and TRBJ2-3, with TRBD1 as a possible D gene (6 bases). From germline, CDR1 is LNHDA and CDR2 SQIVND (reference sequence). The CDR3 runs 16 residues. The germline V and J ends were trimmed by 3 bases and 4 bases, with 17 bases remaining between them. CDR3 coding DNA: TGTGCCAGTAGTATTGTAGAGGCAGGGGCGGCAGATACGCAGTATTTT. It is translated as CASSIVEAGAADTQYF.

The rearrangement joins TRBV7-8 to TRBJ2-7; D is unresolved. The CDR3 length is 11 residues. V was pared by 1 base and J by 5 bases, with 3 bases between. Germline values: CDR1 SGHVS, CDR2 FQNEAQ. CDR3 loop: CASSLGDEQYF. The CDR3 nucleotides read TGTGCCAGCAGCTTAGGAGACGAGCAGTACTTC. Using reference TRBV7-8 and TRBJ2-7 for the parts outside the CDR3, the full variable domain is GAGVSQSPRYKVAKRGQDVALRCDPISGHVSLFWYQQALGQGPEFLTYFQNEAQLDKSGLPSDRFFAERPEGSVSTLKIQRTQQEDSAVYLCASSLGDEQYFGPGTRLTVT.

The CDR3 is CASSNADLYEQYF. The CDR3 coding sequence is TGCGCCAGCAGCAACGCGGATCTCTACGAGCAGTACTTC. V and J are TRBV4-1 and TRBJ2-7; D remains unclear. Trimming shortened V by 5 bases and J by 3 bases, and 11 bases separated the two germline ends. The CDR3 covers 13 residues. Germline lookup yields CDR1 MGHRA and CDR2 YSYEKL.

V and J are TRBV27 and TRBJ1-1; D ambiguous. The germline V and J ends were trimmed by 6 bases and 0 bases, with 8 bases remaining between them. CDR1 and CDR2 from the germline V gene are MNHEY and SMNVEV (reference sequence). The CDR3 runs to 13 residues. The CDR3 DNA is TGTGCCAGCAGCCCTAACTTGAACACTGAAGCTTTCTTT. Residues: CASSPNLNTEAFF.

The chain couples TRBV19 to TRBJ1-2; D remains ambiguous. Deletions cut 1 base from V and 7 bases from J, with 4 bases between. The germline V gene has CDR1 LNHDA and CDR2 SQIVND (reference sequence). The CDR3 has 11 amino acids. The CDR3 region is CASSIGVGYTF. The CDR3 DNA reads TGTGCCAGTAGTATAGGAGTTGGCTACACCTTC.

J is TRBJ1-2 and V is TRBV18, with 7 bases aligning to TRBD1. The V and J ends lost 0 bases and 1 base, in that order; junction bases with no gene match: 2. Germline CDR1 is KGHSH and CDR2 is LQKENI. The CDR3 extends over 15 amino acids. CDR3 DNA sequence: TGTGCCAGCTCACCACCGGGACAGATTAACTATGGCTACACCTTC. Translated: CASSPPGQINYGYTF.

V usage is TRBV2 and J usage is TRBJ1-2; D gene unclear. Germline V gene sequence: CDR1 SNHLY, CDR2 FYNNEI. The CDR3 consists of 12 residues. V dropped 9 bases and J dropped 4 bases, with 12 bases sitting between them. The CDR3 DNA follows: TGTGCCAGTGGGGAGTTCCCCTATGGCTACACCTTC. The encoded protein is CASGEFPYGYTF. The variable domain in full, with the rest retrieved from reference TRBV2 and TRBJ1-2, is EPEVTQTPSHQVTQMGQEVILRCVPISNHLYFYWYRQILGQKVEFLVSFYNNEISEKSEIFDDQFSVERPDGSNFTLKIRSTKLEDSAMYFCASGEFPYGYTFGSGTRLTVV.

The genes are TRBV7-2 and TRBJ2-7; tentatively, D is TRBD2 (7 bases). The CDR3 has 16 amino acids. The V end lost 5 bases, the J end lost 1 base, and 18 bases lay between the germline ends. In germline, CDR1 is SGHTA, CDR2 FQGNSA. CDR3 amino acids: CASSPRGGGTSYEQYF. CDR3 DNA sequence: TGTGCCAGCAGCCCAAGGGGGGGAGGGACATCCTACGAGCAGTACTTC.

Comment on this clone: The DNA is omitted, as the CDR3 cannot be located on it reliably, and the CDR3 follows TCRdb's listing. The chain uses TRBV6-5 and TRBJ2-1; the table's D call, TRBD2, was not checked against the DNA. The CDR3 spans 13 amino acids, including both terminal residues. Germline V gene data show CDR1 as MNHEY and CDR2 as SVGAGI. The CDR3 here is CASSSSPGNEQFF.

The table lists this clone with a few counts. The chain employs TRBV5-6 and TRBJ2-7; D remains ambiguous. This CDR3 comprises 14 residues. In germline, CDR1 is SGHDT, CDR2 YYEEEE. Trimming left V 1 base short and J 2 bases short, with 10 bases between. CDR3 nucleotides: TGTGCCAGCAGCTTGTCTGCGACCGCCTACGAGCAGTACTTC. This gives the protein CASSLSATAYEQYF.